The rows below give T cell receptor beta chains drawn from one sample of a study of blood T cell repertoires in COVID-19. Clones were read by immunoSEQ multiplex PCR, and TCRdb kept only the in-frame ones, dropping some. This table holds 290,000 or so clones, approximately 86% found once. The sample taken for sequencing was peripheral blood. These receptors all come from a man in his 70s with acute or convalescent COVID-19. CDR3s include the opening cysteine and the closing phenylalanine or tryptophan. The D gene is left open where the match is weak. Not all rows give a size; the values are once, few, many and, for expanded clones, a class.

DNA | CDR3 | V | size | D | J
TGCGCCAGCAGCCAGAGGTGGAGAACCGGGGAGCTGTTTTTT | CASSQRWRTGELFF | TRBV4-3 | . | . | TRBJ2-2
TGTGCCAGCGGAGGACGGAACTCCTATAATTCACCCCTCCACTTT | CASGGRNSYNSPLHF | TRBV7-2 | few | . | TRBJ1-6
TGTGCCAGCAGCGCTCGGACAAATCTGGACACCATATATTTT | CASSARTNLDTIYF | TRBV9 | . | . | TRBJ1-3
TGTGCCAGCAGCCATCTAGCGGCGGGGGGAACGTACGAGCAGTACTTC | CASSHLAAGGTYEQYF | TRBV3-1/TRBV3-2 | . | TRBD2 | TRBJ2-7
TGTGCCAGCAGTTCGCCGGGGATGAACACTGAAGCTTTCTTT | CASSSPGMNTEAFF | TRBV27 | . | . | TRBJ1-1
TGTGCCAGTAATTCGGGACAGTCTATCCAAGAGACCCAGTACTTC | CASNSGQSIQETQYF | TRBV19 | once | TRBD1 | TRBJ2-5
TGTGCCTGGAGTAGCCGGGGCAATCAGCCCCAGCATTTT | CAWSSRGNQPQHF | TRBV30 | . | . | TRBJ1-5
TGTGCCAGCGGGACAGAGGTTTTCTTT | CASGTEVFF | TRBV28 | . | TRBD1 | TRBJ1-1
TGCGCCAGCAGCCCGGCGGCGCGGACTTCCTACGAGCAGTACTTC | CASSPAARTSYEQYF | TRBV5-1 | few | . | TRBJ2-7
TGCAGCGTTGAAGATCTTGGGGCAACGGGCTACACCTTC | CSVEDLGATGYTF | TRBV29-1 | . | . | TRBJ1-2
TGTGCCAGCAGTGTCAGGGGACAGAGGAACACTGAAGCTTTCTTT | CASSVRGQRNTEAFF | TRBV2 | . | TRBD1 | TRBJ1-1
TGTGCCAGTAGTATCCAGGGCACTGAAGCTTTCTTT | CASSIQGTEAFF | TRBV19 | . | . | TRBJ1-1
TGTGCCACCGGACTCTCGGGGTGGGAGACCCAGTACTTC | CATGLSGWETQYF | TRBV7-6 | . | . | TRBJ2-5
TGTGCCAGCTCACCAACGGGGACAGGGCTTCTGAACACCATATATTTT | CASSPTGTGLLNTIYF | TRBV18 | . | TRBD1 | TRBJ1-3
TGTGCCAGCAGCCAGGGCAGGGCGTCCACCGGGGAGCTGTTTTTT | CASSQGRASTGELFF | TRBV3-1/TRBV3-2 | few | . | TRBJ2-2
TGCAGCGCTGTCGGGACTGAAGCTTTCTTT | CSAVGTEAFF | TRBV29-1 | . | . | TRBJ1-1
TGTGCCAGCAGCCTCGGGACAGGAGGAGATACGCAGTATTTT | CASSLGTGGDTQYF | TRBV7-9 | . | TRBD1 | TRBJ2-3
TGTGCCAGTAACACTCCCAGGAACTATGGCTACACCTTC | CASNTPRNYGYTF | TRBV19 | . | . | TRBJ1-2
TGTGCCAGCAGACCCCGGACAGGGGGGAACACTGAAGCTTTCTTT | CASRPRTGGNTEAFF | TRBV28 | once | TRBD1 | TRBJ1-1